This T cell receptor beta chain derives from a study of blood T cell repertoires in COVID-19. About the research overall: The analysed material was cDNA or gDNA that came from T cells, B-cell-depleted T cells, or PBMCs.

Germline trimming cut 4 bases from V and 9 bases from J; bases unmatched to any gene: 14. Germline V gene lookup returns CDR1 SGDLS and CDR2 YYNGEE. The CDR3 has 15 amino acids. Original handling: By means of reference gene primer amplification, nucleated cell counts were estimated. This table comes from immunoSEQ multiplex PCR, and its TCRdb copy is limited to in-frame clones, with some not included. V, J and clone size reflect that table, while D and trimming were determined from the DNA. The data contain approximately 46,000 clones, roughly 83% of them seen just once; the ten biggest clones take up 14% to 15%.

Sequencing was performed on peripheral blood. This TCR derives from a human donor in a cohort sampled during active COVID-19. The chain links TRBV9 to TRBJ2-7, with TRBD1 matching 9 bases. In DNA, the CDR3 is TGTGCCAGCAGCTCGGAAGGGACAGGGAACTCGAGGCAGTACTTC. It specifies CASSSEGTGNSRQYF.